This T cell receptor (beta chain) was captured by sequencing in a study of blood T cells in healthy people across ages. A sample-barcoded 5' primer and a J-beta primer mix were used in a second PCR of roughly 6 to 11 cycles. TCRdb reprocessed the 5' RACE reads via MiXCR and lists one record per CDR3 protein. The sample records 1.5 million to 1.9 million distinct CDR3 sequences, around 40% being singletons. The CDR3 runs 16 residues. The V gene end was trimmed by 1 base and the J gene end by 3 bases; junction bases not matched to a gene: 5. This clonotype showed up many times. The rearrangement joins TRBV12-3 or TRBV12-4 to TRBJ2-3; 9 nucleotides match TRBD2. This TCR was sampled from a woman under 30 in good health. Sequenced sample: blood. CDR3 DNA sequence: TGTGCCAGCAGTTTAGAAGGGCTAGCGGGGACAGATACGCAGTATTTT. It yields the protein CASSLEGLAGTDTQYF.